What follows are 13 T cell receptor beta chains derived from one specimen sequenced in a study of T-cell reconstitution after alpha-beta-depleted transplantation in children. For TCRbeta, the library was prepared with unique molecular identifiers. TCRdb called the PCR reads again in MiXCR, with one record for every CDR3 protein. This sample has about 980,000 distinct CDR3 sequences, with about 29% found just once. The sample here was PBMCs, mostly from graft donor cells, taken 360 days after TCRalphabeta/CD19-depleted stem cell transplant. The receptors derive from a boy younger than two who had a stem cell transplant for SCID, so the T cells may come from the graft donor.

CDR3 protein: CASSHRRGEAYNEQFF. The CDR3 region has the DNA TGTGCCAGCAGCCACCGTCGAGGGGAGGCCTACAATGAGCAGTTCTTC. This chain connects TRBV3-1 to TRBJ2-1, with D possibly being TRBD2 (6 bases). Germline V gene data show CDR1 as LGHDT and CDR2 as YNNKEL (reference sequence). Between the trimmed V and J ends, which lost 3 bases and 2 bases, there was a span of 14 bases. There are 16 residues in the CDR3.

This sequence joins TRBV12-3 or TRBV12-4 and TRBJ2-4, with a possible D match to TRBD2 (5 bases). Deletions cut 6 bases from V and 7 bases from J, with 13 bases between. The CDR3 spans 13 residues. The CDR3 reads CASSSARGNIQYF. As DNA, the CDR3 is TGTGCCAGCAGCTCGGCTCGCGGGAACATTCAGTACTTC.

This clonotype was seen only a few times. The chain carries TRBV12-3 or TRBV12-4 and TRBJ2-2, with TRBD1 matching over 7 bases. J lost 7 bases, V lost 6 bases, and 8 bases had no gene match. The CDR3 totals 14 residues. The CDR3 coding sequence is TGTGCCAGCAGCCCGGACAGGCACGGCGGGGAGCTGTTTTTT. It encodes CASSPDRHGGELFF.

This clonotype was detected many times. The CDR3 is CSVEEGQGPIYGYTF. For the CDR3, the DNA is TGCAGCGTTGAGGAGGGTCAGGGCCCGATCTATGGCTACACCTTC. The genes are TRBV29-1 and TRBJ1-2; tentatively, D is TRBD1 (5 bases). The CDR3 has 15 amino acids. The germline V gene has CDR1 SQVTM and CDR2 ANQGSEA. With 3 bases removed from V and 4 bases from J, the gap between germline ends came to 18 bases.

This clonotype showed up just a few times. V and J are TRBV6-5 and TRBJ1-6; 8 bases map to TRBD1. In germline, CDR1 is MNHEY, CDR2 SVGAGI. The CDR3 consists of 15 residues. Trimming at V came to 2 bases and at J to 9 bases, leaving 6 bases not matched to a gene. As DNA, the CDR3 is TGTGCCAGCAGTTACGAGACAGGGGTTGGTTCACCCCTCCACTTT. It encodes CASSYETGVGSPLHF.

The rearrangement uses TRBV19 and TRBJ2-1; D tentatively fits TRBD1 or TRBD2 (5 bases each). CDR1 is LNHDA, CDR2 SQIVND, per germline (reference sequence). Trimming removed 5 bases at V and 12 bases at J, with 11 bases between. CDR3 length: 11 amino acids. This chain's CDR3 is CASSVGGLQFF. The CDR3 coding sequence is TGTGCCAGTAGTGTTGGGGGATTGCAGTTCTTC.

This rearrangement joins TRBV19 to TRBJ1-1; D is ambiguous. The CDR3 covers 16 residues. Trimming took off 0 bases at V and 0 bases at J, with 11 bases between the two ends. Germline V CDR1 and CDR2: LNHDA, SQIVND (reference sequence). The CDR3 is CASSIDHTGLNTEAFF. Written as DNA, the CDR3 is TGTGCCAGTAGTATAGATCACACCGGCCTGAACACTGAAGCTTTCTTT.

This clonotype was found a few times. CDR3 residues: CASSFRAPYNEQFF. The DNA of the CDR3 is TGTGCCAGCAGTTTCAGGGCTCCCTACAATGAGCAGTTCTTC. This chain connects TRBV6-2 or TRBV6-3 to TRBJ2-1, with D possibly matching TRBD1 (5 bases). The germline V and J ends were trimmed by 4 bases and 2 bases, with 9 bases remaining between them. Germline CDR1 reads MNHEY; CDR2 reads SVGEGT. The CDR3 loop spans 14 amino acids.

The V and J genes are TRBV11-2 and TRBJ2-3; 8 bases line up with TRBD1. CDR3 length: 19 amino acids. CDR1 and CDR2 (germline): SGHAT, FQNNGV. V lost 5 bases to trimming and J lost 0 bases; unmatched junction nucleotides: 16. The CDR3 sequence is CASSLTVRDRFLSTDTQYF. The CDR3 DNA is TGTGCCAGCAGCCTTACTGTGCGGGACAGGTTCCTAAGCACAGATACGCAGTATTTT.

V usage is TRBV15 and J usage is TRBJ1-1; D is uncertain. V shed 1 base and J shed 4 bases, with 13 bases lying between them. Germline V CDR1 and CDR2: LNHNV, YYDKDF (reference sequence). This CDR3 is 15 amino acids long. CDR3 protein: CATSRARVGRTEAFF. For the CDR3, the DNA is TGTGCCACCAGCAGAGCCCGGGTTGGCCGCACTGAAGCTTTCTTT.

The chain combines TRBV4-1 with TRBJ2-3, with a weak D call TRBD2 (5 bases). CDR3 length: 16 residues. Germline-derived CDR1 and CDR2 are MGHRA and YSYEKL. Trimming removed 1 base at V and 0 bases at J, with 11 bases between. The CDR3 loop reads CASSQVPGGSTDTQYF. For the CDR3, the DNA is TGCGCCAGCAGCCAAGTCCCAGGAGGTAGCACAGATACGCAGTATTTT.

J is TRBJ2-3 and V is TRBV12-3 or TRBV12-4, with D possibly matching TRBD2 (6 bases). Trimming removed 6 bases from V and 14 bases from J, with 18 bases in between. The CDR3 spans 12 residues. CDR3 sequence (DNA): TGTGCCAGCAGCCTCTTGACTAGTCGGGGGTATTTT. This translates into CASSLLTSRGYF.

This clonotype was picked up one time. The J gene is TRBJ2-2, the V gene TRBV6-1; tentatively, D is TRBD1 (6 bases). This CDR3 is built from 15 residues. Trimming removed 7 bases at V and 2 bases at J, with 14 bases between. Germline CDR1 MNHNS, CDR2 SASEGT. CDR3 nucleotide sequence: TGTGCCAGCACCCGGACAGTTTTTAACACCGGGGAGCTGTTTTTT. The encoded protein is CASTRTVFNTGELFF.